A single sample is the source of the 19 T cell receptor beta chains below, sequenced in a study of cytomegalovirus exposure and HLA in healthy donors. In the PCR, 60 Vbeta and 13 Jbeta primers were used. The assay was immunoSEQ multiplex PCR, and TCRdb's table has in-frame clones only and misses some. The table shows 90,000 to 120,000 clones, with roughly 82% occurring only once. The specimen sequenced was PBMCs. The receptors originated from a man between 25 and 39 years old in good health and CMV-seropositive.

J is TRBJ1-6 and V is TRBV7-9; a possible D gene is TRBD1 (5 bases). CDR3 length: 14 residues. V lost 2 bases and J 10 bases, leaving 12 bases between the germline ends. Germline CDR1 reads SEHNR; CDR2 reads FQNEAQ (reference sequence). The CDR3 DNA follows: TGTGCCAGCAGCTTAACCCAGGGAGGATCACCCCTCCACTTT. As protein: CASSLTQGGSPLHF. Filled out from reference TRBV7-9 and TRBJ1-6, the complete variable domain reads DTGVSQNPRHKITKRGQNVTFRCDPISEHNRLYWYRQTLGQGPEFLTYFQNEAQLEKSRLLSDRFSAERPKGSFSTLEIQRTEQGDSAMYLCASSLTQGGSPLHFGNGTRLTVT.

V and J are TRBV6-5 and TRBJ1-2, with 7 bases matching TRBD1. After removal of 7 bases from V and 3 bases from J, the junction contained 5 bases not matched to a gene. Germline CDR1 is MNHEY and CDR2 is SVGAGI. The length of the CDR3 is 13 residues. The CDR3 bases are TGTGCCAGCAACCAACAGGGGTACTATGGCTACACCTTC. Translating gives CASNQQGYYGYTF.

In this sample, this clone turned up a few times. The chain joins TRBV19 to TRBJ1-2; D might be TRBD1 (5 bases). The CDR3 is made up of 10 amino acids. Germline V gene lookup returns CDR1 LNHDA and CDR2 SQIVND (reference sequence). V gave up 10 bases and J gave up 5 bases, with 8 bases separating them. The CDR3 region has the DNA TGTGCCACAGGGTTATATGGCTACACCTTC. Its protein product is CATGLYGYTF.

V usage is TRBV7-3 and J usage is TRBJ2-5; D may be TRBD1 (6 bases). CDR3 size: 14 residues. From germline, CDR1 is SGHTA and CDR2 FQGTGA. The V and J ends lost 4 bases and 5 bases respectively, with 14 bases between them. The CDR3, as DNA: TGTGCCAGCAGCTCACTGGGGGCTGGGGAGACCCAGTACTTC. Protein: CASSSLGAGETQYF.

The chain uses TRBV6-1 and TRBJ1-5; TRBD1 might be the D (5 bases). The CDR3 loop spans 14 amino acids. CDR1 MNHNS and CDR2 SASEGT come from the germline V gene. Trimming pared 1 base from V and 6 bases from J, leaving 10 bases between. In DNA form, the CDR3 reads TGTGCCAGCAGTGAAGGGGCAGGGATTCAGCCCCAGCATTTT. Its protein product is CASSEGAGIQPQHF.

This chain connects TRBV29-1 to TRBJ2-3, with TRBD2 identical over 8 bases. This CDR3 is 13 amino acids long. With 3 bases clipped from V and 5 bases from J, the junction kept 4 bases outside the gene matches. Germline V CDR1 and CDR2: SQVTM, ANQGSEA. The CDR3 reads CSVEERGQDTQYF. In DNA, the CDR3 is TGCAGCGTTGAGGAGCGGGGGCAAGATACGCAGTATTTT.

J is TRBJ2-2 and V is TRBV11-3; possibly TRBD1 for D (6 bases). There are 17 residues in the CDR3. Germline V gene lookup returns CDR1 SGHNT and CDR2 YENEEA. Trimming shortened V by 7 bases and J by 5 bases, and 23 bases separated the two germline ends. CDR3 nucleotide sequence: TGTGCCAGCACCTCTGAAGGGGGTGGAGTCTGGACCGGGGAGCTGTTTTTT. Its translation: CASTSEGGGVWTGELFF.

The chain is built from TRBV5-6 and TRBJ1-1, with 8 bases fitting TRBD1. This CDR3 comprises 17 residues. Trimming cost V 6 bases and J 5 bases; bases outside gene matches: 18. Germline CDR1 reads SGHDT; CDR2 reads YYEEEE. The CDR3 nucleotides read TGTGCCAGCACCCTTCACCCTCAGGGGGCGAGTAAGACTGAAGCTTTCTTT. This encodes CASTLHPQGASKTEAFF.

The rearrangement joins TRBV14 to TRBJ2-5, with D possibly TRBD1 on 5 matching bases. The germline CDR1 and CDR2 sequences are SGHDN and FVKESK. Trimming shortened V by 1 base and J by 3 bases, and 9 bases separated the two germline ends. This CDR3 contains 14 residues. The chain's CDR3 is CASSQGLGEETQYF. The CDR3 DNA reads as TGTGCCAGCAGCCAAGGGTTAGGGGAAGAGACCCAGTACTTC. Filled out from reference TRBV14 and TRBJ2-5, the complete variable domain reads EAGVTQFPSHSVIEKGQTVTLRCDPISGHDNLYWYRRVMGKEIKFLLHFVKESKQDESGMPNNRFLAERTGGTYSTLKVQPAELEDSGVYFCASSQGLGEETQYFGPGTRLLVL.

The chain carries TRBV11-2 and TRBJ1-2; D unclear. V was shortened by 2 bases and J by 11 bases, with 12 bases between the two germline ends. Germline V gene sequence: CDR1 SGHAT, CDR2 FQNNGV. The CDR3 consists of 12 residues. CDR3 amino acids: CASSLNSPFYTF. CDR3 DNA: TGTGCCAGCAGCTTAAACAGCCCGTTTTACACCTTC.

J is TRBJ1-5 and V is TRBV6-4; D unclear. Trimming took 0 bases from V and 0 from J, leaving 3 bases between them. Per germline, CDR1 MRHNA and CDR2 SNTAGT. The CDR3 extends over 14 amino acids. CDR3 in amino acids: CASSDSISNQPQHF. Written as DNA, the CDR3 is TGTGCCAGCAGTGACTCTATTAGCAATCAGCCCCAGCATTTT.

This rearrangement joins TRBV10-1 to TRBJ2-3, with TRBD1 as a possible D gene (6 bases). Germline V gene data show CDR1 as WNHNN and CDR2 as SYGVQD (reference sequence). Trimming took 4 bases from V and 4 from J, leaving 12 bases between them. The CDR3 runs 14 residues. CDR3 in amino acids: CASSATGFADTQYF. CDR3 coding DNA: TGCGCCAGCAGTGCAACAGGGTTTGCAGATACGCAGTATTTT.

V usage is TRBV29-1 and J usage is TRBJ2-2; 8 bases are a match to TRBD1. The CDR3 length is 14 residues. CDR1 is SQVTM and CDR2 is ANQGSEA in the germline V gene. Losses at the gene ends were 3 bases for V and 1 base for J; bases not matched to a gene: 1. Written as DNA, the CDR3 is TGCAGCGTTGAGGGGACAGGGAACACCGGGGAGCTGTTTTTT. Its protein product is CSVEGTGNTGELFF.

This chain uses TRBV11-2 with TRBJ2-3; 8 nucleotides line up with TRBD2. Germline values: CDR1 SGHAT, CDR2 FQNNGV. The V segment lost 5 bases and the J segment 3 bases; nucleotides outside the gene matches: 10. The CDR3 has 16 residues. Here the CDR3 reads CASSQTRGGRTDTQYF. The CDR3 nucleotides are TGTGCCAGCAGCCAAACCCGGGGGGGGCGTACAGATACGCAGTATTTT.

The J gene is TRBJ2-7, the V gene TRBV6-6; TRBD1 might be the D (5 bases). The germline V gene has CDR1 MNHNY and CDR2 SVGAGI (reference sequence). The germline V and J ends were trimmed by 5 bases and 9 bases, with 11 bases remaining between them. The CDR3 is 11 amino acids. This CDR3 reads CASSEQVWQYF. The CDR3 nucleotides are TGTGCCAGCAGTGAACAGGTTTGGCAGTACTTC.

The chain recombines TRBV15 with TRBJ2-6, with D perhaps matching TRBD1 (5 bases). The V gene's germline CDR1 is LNHNV and CDR2 YYDKDF (reference sequence). Trimming removed 0 bases at V and 0 bases at J, with 15 bases between. The length of the CDR3 is 19 residues. CDR3 in DNA: TGTGCCACCAGCAGAGATCTGCTGCTGGGGCTCTCTGGGGCCAACGTCCTGACTTTC. It is translated as CATSRDLLLGLSGANVLTF.

This chain connects TRBV4-1 to TRBJ1-4, with D possibly TRBD1 on 5 matching bases. Looked up from germline, CDR1 is MGHRA and CDR2 is YSYEKL. Trimming removed 4 bases at V and 2 bases at J, with 14 bases between. CDR3 length: 16 amino acids. The CDR3 sequence: CASSPNGGTTNEKLFF. The CDR3 DNA is TGCGCCAGCAGCCCAAACGGGGGGACCACTAATGAAAAACTGTTTTTT.

The chain uses TRBV5-1 and TRBJ2-3, with D perhaps TRBD1 (6 bases). The CDR3 has 14 amino acids. Germline loops: CDR1 SGHRS, CDR2 YFSETQ. Between the trimmed V and J ends, which lost 2 bases and 4 bases, there was a span of 11 bases. As DNA, the CDR3 is TGCGCCAGCAGCTTAGTACAGGGCTCAGATACGCAGTATTTT. This gives the protein CASSLVQGSDTQYF.

This clone showed up just once. The V call is TRBV19, the J call TRBJ2-1; TRBD2 might be the D (6 bases). Trimming removed 7 bases at V and 5 bases at J, with 15 bases between. Germline lookup yields CDR1 LNHDA and CDR2 SQIVND (reference sequence). The CDR3 extends over 14 amino acids. The CDR3 DNA reads as TGTGCCAGTATAGCGGATAGCTGGGACAATGAGCAGTTCTTC. It encodes CASIADSWDNEQFF.